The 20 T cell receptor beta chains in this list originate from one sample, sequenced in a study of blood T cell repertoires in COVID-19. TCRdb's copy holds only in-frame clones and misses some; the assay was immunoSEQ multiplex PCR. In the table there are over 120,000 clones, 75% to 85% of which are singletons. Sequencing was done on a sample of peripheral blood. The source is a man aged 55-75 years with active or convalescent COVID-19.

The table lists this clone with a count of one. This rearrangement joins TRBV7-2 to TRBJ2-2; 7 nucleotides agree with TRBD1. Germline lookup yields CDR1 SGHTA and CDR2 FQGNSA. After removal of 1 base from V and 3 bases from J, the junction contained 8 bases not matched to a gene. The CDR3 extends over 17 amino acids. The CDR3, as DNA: TGTGCCAGCAGCTTAGATTACAGGGGCATTGACACCGGGGAGCTGTTTTTT. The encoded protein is CASSLDYRGIDTGELFF.

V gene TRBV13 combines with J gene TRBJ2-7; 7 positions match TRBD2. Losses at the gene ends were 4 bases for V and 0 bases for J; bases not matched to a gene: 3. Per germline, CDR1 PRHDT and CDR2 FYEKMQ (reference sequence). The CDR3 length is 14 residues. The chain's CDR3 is CASSSRGSSYEQYV. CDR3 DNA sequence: TGTGCCAGCAGCTCGCGGGGGAGCTCCTACGAGCAGTACGTC.

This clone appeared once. CDR3 sequence: CASSLQGAYEQYV. As DNA, the CDR3 is TGTGCCAGCAGCTTACAGGGTGCCTACGAGCAGTACGTC. The rearrangement joins TRBV11-3 to TRBJ2-7, with a tentative D call TRBD1 (5 bases). The V gene lost 2 bases and the J gene lost 2 bases, with 7 bases spanning the gap. Germline V CDR1 and CDR2: SGHNT, YENEEA. The CDR3 is 13 amino acids.

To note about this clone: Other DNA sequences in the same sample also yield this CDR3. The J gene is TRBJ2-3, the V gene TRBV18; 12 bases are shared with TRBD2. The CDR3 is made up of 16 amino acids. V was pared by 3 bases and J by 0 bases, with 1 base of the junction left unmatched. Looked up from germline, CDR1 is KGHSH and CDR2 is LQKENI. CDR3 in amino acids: CASSPGTSGSTDTQYF. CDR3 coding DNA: TGTGCCAGCTCACCTGGGACTAGCGGGAGCACAGATACGCAGTATTTT.

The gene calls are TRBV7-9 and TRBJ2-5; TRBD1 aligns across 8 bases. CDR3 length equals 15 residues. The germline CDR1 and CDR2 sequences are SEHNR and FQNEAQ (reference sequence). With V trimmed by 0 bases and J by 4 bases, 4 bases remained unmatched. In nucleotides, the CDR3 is TGTGCCAGCAGCTTAGCGGCAGGGGGCAGAGAGACCCAGTACTTC. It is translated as CASSLAAGGRETQYF.

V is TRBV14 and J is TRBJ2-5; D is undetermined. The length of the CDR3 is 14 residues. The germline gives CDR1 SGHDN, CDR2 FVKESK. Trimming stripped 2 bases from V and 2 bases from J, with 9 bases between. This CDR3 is CASSQISLQETQYF. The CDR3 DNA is TGTGCCAGCAGCCAAATATCTCTTCAAGAGACCCAGTACTTC. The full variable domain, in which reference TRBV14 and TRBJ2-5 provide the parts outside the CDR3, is EAGVTQFPSHSVIEKGQTVTLRCDPISGHDNLYWYRRVMGKEIKFLLHFVKESKQDESGMPNNRFLAERTGGTYSTLKVQPAELEDSGVYFCASSQISLQETQYFGPGTRLLVL.

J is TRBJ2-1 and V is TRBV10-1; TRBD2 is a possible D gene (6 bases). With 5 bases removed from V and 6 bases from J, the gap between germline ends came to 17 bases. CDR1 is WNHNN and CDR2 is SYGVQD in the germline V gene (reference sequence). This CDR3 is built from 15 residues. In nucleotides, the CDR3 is TGCGCCAGCAGTTCCGGACTAAGGTCGGTCAATGAGCAGTTCTTC. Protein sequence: CASSSGLRSVNEQFF.

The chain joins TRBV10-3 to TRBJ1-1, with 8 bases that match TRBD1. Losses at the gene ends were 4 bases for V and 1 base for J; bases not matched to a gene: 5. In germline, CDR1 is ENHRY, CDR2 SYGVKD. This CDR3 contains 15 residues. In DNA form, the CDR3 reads TGTGCCATCAGTGCAGGGACAGGTGGGAACACTGAAGCTTTCTTT. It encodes CAISAGTGGNTEAFF.

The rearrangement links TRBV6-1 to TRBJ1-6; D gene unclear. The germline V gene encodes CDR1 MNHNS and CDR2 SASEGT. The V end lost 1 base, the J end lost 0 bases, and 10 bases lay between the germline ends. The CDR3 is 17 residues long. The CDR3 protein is CASSEVFASSYNSPLHF. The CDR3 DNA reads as TGTGCCAGCAGTGAAGTTTTTGCGAGCTCCTATAATTCACCCCTCCACTTT.

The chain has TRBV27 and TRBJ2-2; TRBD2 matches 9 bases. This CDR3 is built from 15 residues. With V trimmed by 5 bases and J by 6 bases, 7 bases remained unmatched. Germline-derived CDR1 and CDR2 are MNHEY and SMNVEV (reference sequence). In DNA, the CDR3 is TGTGCCAGCAGTCCCGATCTAGCGGGATCCGGGGAGCTGTTTTTT. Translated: CASSPDLAGSGELFF.

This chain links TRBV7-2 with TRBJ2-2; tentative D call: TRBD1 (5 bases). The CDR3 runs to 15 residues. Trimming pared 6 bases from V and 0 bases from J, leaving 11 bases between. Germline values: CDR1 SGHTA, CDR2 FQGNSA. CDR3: CASRNTGSNTGELFF. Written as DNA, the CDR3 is TGTGCCAGCAGGAACACAGGATCGAACACCGGGGAGCTGTTTTTT.

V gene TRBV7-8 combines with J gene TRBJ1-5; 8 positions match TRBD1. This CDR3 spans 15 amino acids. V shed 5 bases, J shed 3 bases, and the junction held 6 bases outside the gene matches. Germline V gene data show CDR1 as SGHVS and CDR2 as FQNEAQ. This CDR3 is CASSTDRGYNQPQHF. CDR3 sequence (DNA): TGTGCCAGCAGCACCGACAGGGGATACAATCAGCCCCAGCATTTT.

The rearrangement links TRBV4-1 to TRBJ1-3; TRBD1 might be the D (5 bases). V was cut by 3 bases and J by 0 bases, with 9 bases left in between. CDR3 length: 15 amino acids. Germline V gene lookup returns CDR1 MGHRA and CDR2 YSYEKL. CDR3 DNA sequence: TGCGCCAGCAGCCAGGGGGAGGACTCTGGAAACACCATATATTTT. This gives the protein CASSQGEDSGNTIYF.

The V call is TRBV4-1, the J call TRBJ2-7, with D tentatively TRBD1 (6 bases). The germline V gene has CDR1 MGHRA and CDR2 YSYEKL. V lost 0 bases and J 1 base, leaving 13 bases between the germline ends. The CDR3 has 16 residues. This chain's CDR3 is CASSQDPTGQSYEQYF. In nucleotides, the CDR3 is TGCGCCAGCAGCCAAGACCCCACCGGACAGTCCTACGAGCAGTACTTC.

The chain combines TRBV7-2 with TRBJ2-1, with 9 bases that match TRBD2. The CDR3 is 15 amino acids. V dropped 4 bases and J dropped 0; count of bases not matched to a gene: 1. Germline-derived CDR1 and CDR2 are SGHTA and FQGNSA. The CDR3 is CASSYSGSSYNEQFF. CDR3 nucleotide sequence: TGTGCCAGCAGCTATAGCGGGAGCTCCTACAATGAGCAGTTCTTC.

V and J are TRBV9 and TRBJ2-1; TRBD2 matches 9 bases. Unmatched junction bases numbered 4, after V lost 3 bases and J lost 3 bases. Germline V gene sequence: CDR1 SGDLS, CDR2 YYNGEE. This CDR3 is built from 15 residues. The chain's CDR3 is CASSAIAGDYNEQFF. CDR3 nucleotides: TGTGCCAGCAGCGCAATAGCGGGAGACTACAATGAGCAGTTCTTC.

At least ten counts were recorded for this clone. The CDR3 sequence: CASSDRAYGYTF. In nucleotides, the CDR3 is TGTGCCAGCAGCGACAGGGCGTATGGCTACACCTTC. The gene calls are TRBV5-8 and TRBJ1-2; TRBD1 matches at 7 bases. V lost 4 bases to trimming and J lost 5 bases; unmatched junction nucleotides: 2. The CDR3 is made up of 12 amino acids. Germline lookup yields CDR1 SGHTS and CDR2 YDEGEE.

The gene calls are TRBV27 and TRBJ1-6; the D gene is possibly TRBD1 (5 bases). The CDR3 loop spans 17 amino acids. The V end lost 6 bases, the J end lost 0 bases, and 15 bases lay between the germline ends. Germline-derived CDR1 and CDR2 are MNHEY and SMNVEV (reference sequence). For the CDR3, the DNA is TGTGCCAGCAGGCGGAACAGGACTAGCTCCTATAATTCACCCCTCCACTTT. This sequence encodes CASRRNRTSSYNSPLHF.

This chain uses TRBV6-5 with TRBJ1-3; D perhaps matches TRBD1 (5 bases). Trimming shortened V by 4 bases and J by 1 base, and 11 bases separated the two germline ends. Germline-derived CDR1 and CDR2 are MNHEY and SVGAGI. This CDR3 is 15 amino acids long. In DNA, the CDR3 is TGTGCCAGCAGTTGGATAGACAGTTCTGGAAACACCATATATTTT. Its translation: CASSWIDSSGNTIYF.

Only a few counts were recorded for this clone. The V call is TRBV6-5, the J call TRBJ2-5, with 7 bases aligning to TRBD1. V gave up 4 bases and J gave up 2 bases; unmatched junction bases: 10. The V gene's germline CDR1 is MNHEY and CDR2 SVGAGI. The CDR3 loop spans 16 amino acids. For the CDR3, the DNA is TGTGCCAGCAGTTCCTACGACAGGGTAGGGCAAGAGACCCAGTACTTC. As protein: CASSSYDRVGQETQYF.